Shown below are 22 T cell receptor beta chains from a single sample sequenced in a study of CD8+CD57+ T cells in acquired aplastic anemia. For CDR3 and TCR beta VDJ profiling, genomic DNA was the template used. TCRdb passed the reads through MiXCR, listing each CDR3 protein once. The sample has some 120,000 distinct CDR3 sequences, approximately 40% seen once. Patients selected for sequencing had displayed CD8+CD57+ cell expansion by flow cytometry. Sequences were obtained from sorted CD4+, CD8+, or CD8+CD57+ T cells (not recorded which) from PBMCs. These receptors all come from a human donor with aplastic anemia.

This clonotype was counted at least ten times. This chain uses TRBV5-5 with TRBJ2-3; tentative D call: TRBD1 (5 bases). The CDR3 runs to 12 residues. CDR1 and CDR2 (germline): SGHKS, YYEKEE (reference sequence). V was trimmed by 4 bases and J by 6 bases, leaving 9 bases between them. The CDR3 coding sequence is TGTGCCAGCAGCCAGGGTTTCGATACGCAGTATTTT. Protein: CASSQGFDTQYF.

In regard to this clonotype: One base away lies a much larger clone, so this may be a sequencing read error. V is TRBV11-2 and J is TRBJ1-1; D unclear. The V gene's germline CDR1 is SGHAT and CDR2 FQNNGV. This CDR3 is 15 amino acids long. V was trimmed by 4 bases and J by 4 bases, leaving 16 bases between them. The CDR3 region is CASSSEPSESTEAFF. For the CDR3, the DNA is TGTGCCAGCAGCTCGGAGCCCAGTGAAAGCACTGAAGCTTTCTTT.

The sample holds many counts of this clonotype. V is TRBV6-1 and J is TRBJ1-2; 10 bases line up with TRBD1. The CDR3 sequence is 16 residues long. V shed 7 bases and J 3 bases; nucleotides not matched to a gene: 11. Germline-derived CDR1 and CDR2 are MNHNS and SASEGT. The CDR3 bases are TGTGCCAGCAAAGGGGGACAGGGGTATGGGGACTATGGCTACACCTTC. Translated, it gives CASKGGQGYGDYGYTF.

This clonotype was recorded at least ten times. The chain joins TRBV24-1 to TRBJ1-1; 7 positions match TRBD1. Per germline, CDR1 KGHDR and CDR2 SFDVKD. J lost 1 base, V lost 2 bases, and 3 bases had no gene match. The CDR3 is 15 residues long. The CDR3 DNA reads as TGTGCCACCAGTGATTCCGGGACAGCGAACACTGAAGCTTTCTTT. It yields the protein CATSDSGTANTEAFF.

With regard to this clonotype: A clone one base away is much larger, so this may be a read error. J is TRBJ1-3 and V is TRBV12-3 or TRBV12-4; the D is unclear. Between the trimmed V and J ends, which lost 4 bases and 7 bases, there was a span of 8 bases. CDR3 length: 12 amino acids. The CDR3 reads CASSSSRNTIYF. DNA for the CDR3: TGTGCCAGCAGTTCAAGCAGGAACACCATATATTTT.

The rearrangement joins TRBV2 to TRBJ2-2; D gene ambiguous. This CDR3 comprises 14 residues. The germline V gene has CDR1 SNHLY and CDR2 FYNNEI. V lost 2 bases, J lost 4 bases, and 8 bases lay in between. The CDR3 here is CASSETRGTGELFF. The CDR3 DNA reads as TGTGCCAGCAGTGAAACCCGAGGCACCGGGGAGCTGTTTTTT.

The rearrangement joins TRBV10-3 to TRBJ2-1; 8 nucleotides line up with TRBD1. The V and J ends lost 5 bases and 5 bases, in that order; junction bases with no gene match: 5. This CDR3 has 14 residues. The V gene's germline CDR1 is ENHRY and CDR2 SYGVKD. CDR3 region: CAISRGQGNNEQFF. DNA of the CDR3: TGTGCCATCAGTAGAGGACAGGGAAACAATGAGCAGTTCTTC.

This clonotype was detected ten times or more. The V call is TRBV11-2, the J call TRBJ2-1, with D possibly being TRBD2 (5 bases). CDR1 is SGHAT, CDR2 FQNNGV, per germline. Deletions cut 4 bases from V and 14 bases from J, with 18 bases between. The CDR3 length is 13 residues. The CDR3 here is CASSSGRNAREFF. The CDR3 coding sequence is TGTGCCAGCAGCTCTGGGAGAAATGCTCGGGAGTTCTTC. The whole variable domain, remainder taken from reference TRBV11-2 and TRBJ2-1, is EAGVAQSPRYKIIEKRQSVAFWCNPISGHATLYWYQQILGQGPKLLIQFQNNGVVDDSQLPKDRFSAERLKGVDSTLKIQPAKLEDSAVYLCASSSGRNAREFFGPGTRLTVL.

The sample holds many counts of this clonotype. The chain couples TRBV2 to TRBJ2-5; TRBD1 is a possible D gene (5 bases). Between the trimmed V and J ends, which lost 4 bases and 2 bases, there was a span of 8 bases. The CDR3 spans 13 residues. CDR1 is SNHLY, CDR2 FYNNEI, per germline. In DNA, the CDR3 is TGTGCCAGCAGTGTGGCAGGGCAAGAGACCCAGTACTTC. It encodes CASSVAGQETQYF.

This clonotype has just one count. V usage is TRBV15 and J usage is TRBJ2-3; possibly TRBD1 or TRBD2 for D (5 bases each). V lost 3 bases and J lost 1, with 11 bases in between. The CDR3 contains 15 residues. Germline V gives CDR1 LNHNV, CDR2 YYDKDF (reference sequence). CDR3 loop: CATSSGAFRTDTQYF. CDR3 nucleotide sequence: TGTGCCACCAGCAGCGGGGCCTTCCGCACAGATACGCAGTATTTT. Full variable domain (rest looked up from reference TRBV15 and TRBJ2-3): DAMVIQNPRYQVTQFGKPVTLSCSQTLNHNVMYWYQQKSSQAPKLLFHYYDKDFNNEADTPDNFQSRRPNTSFCFLDIRSPGLGDTAMYLCATSSGAFRTDTQYFGPGTRLTVL.

This chain uses TRBV19 with TRBJ1-6; D might be TRBD1 (5 bases). The V end was cut by 3 bases, the J end by 5 bases, with 8 bases between. Per germline, CDR1 LNHDA and CDR2 SQIVND (reference sequence). This CDR3 contains 14 residues. For the CDR3, the DNA is TGTGCCAGTAGTATTCAAGGGGATAATTCACCCCTCCACTTT. Its translation is CASSIQGDNSPLHF.

This clonotype was found many times. The chain links TRBV5-4 to TRBJ2-1; D perhaps matches TRBD2 (5 bases). Trimming stripped 5 bases from V and 5 bases from J, with 11 bases between. The CDR3 length is 13 residues. CDR1 and CDR2 (germline): SGHNT, YYREEE (reference sequence). In DNA form, the CDR3 reads TGTGCCAGCAGTTTCCGAGGGAACAATGAGCAGTTCTTC. Its protein is CASSFRGNNEQFF.

This chain joins TRBV5-8 and TRBJ1-4; D might be TRBD1 (6 bases). Germline V gene data show CDR1 as SGHTS and CDR2 as YDEGEE. V lost 0 bases to trimming and J lost 8 bases, with 14 bases between them. The CDR3 is 15 residues long. The CDR3 loop reads CASSLGGGSPEKLFF. The DNA of the CDR3 is TGTGCCAGCAGCTTGGGTGGGGGCTCCCCCGAAAAACTGTTTTTT. The variable domain in full, completed from reference TRBV5-8 and TRBJ1-4, reads EAGVTQSPTHLIKTRGQQATLRCSPISGHTSVYWYQQALGLGLQFLLWYDEGEERNRGNFPPRFSGRQFPNYSSELNVNALELEDSALYLCASSLGGGSPEKLFFGSGTQLSVL.

This clonotype appeared many times. This rearrangement joins TRBV6-2 or TRBV6-3 to TRBJ1-1, with D unclear. This CDR3 spans 13 amino acids. The V gene's germline CDR1 is MNHEY and CDR2 SVGEGT. V lost 6 bases and J 0 bases, leaving 8 bases between the germline ends. The CDR3 DNA sequence: TGTGCCAGCAGGTGGCGGTTGAACACTGAAGCTTTCTTT. This gives the protein CASRWRLNTEAFF.

This chain uses TRBV25-1 with TRBJ2-5, with unresolved D. Germline V gives CDR1 MGHDK, CDR2 SYGVNS. The germline V and J ends were trimmed by 2 bases and 2 bases, with 18 bases remaining between them. The CDR3 contains 17 residues. The DNA of the CDR3 is TGTGCCAGCAGTGAAATCCGGAGCGCACAATTACAAGAGACCCAGTACTTC. Translating it yields CASSEIRSAQLQETQYF.

The gene calls are TRBV19 and TRBJ2-7; 7 bases are a match to TRBD2. CDR3 size: 13 residues. From germline, CDR1 is LNHDA and CDR2 SQIVND (reference sequence). V shed 9 bases, J shed 4 bases, and the junction held 9 bases outside the gene matches. CDR3 protein: CASEAGNGYEQYF. CDR3 nucleotide sequence: TGTGCCAGCGAAGCGGGGAATGGGTACGAGCAGTACTTC.

The chain is built from TRBV7-9 and TRBJ2-7; 9 bases agree with TRBD1. The CDR3 extends over 13 amino acids. With V trimmed by 5 bases and J by 3 bases, 2 bases remained unmatched. CDR1 and CDR2 from the germline V gene are SEHNR and FQNEAQ (reference sequence). The CDR3 DNA reads as TGTGCCAGCAGCATGACAGGGGGCTACGAGCAGTACTTC. This gives the protein CASSMTGGYEQYF.

The chain recombines TRBV10-3 with TRBJ2-2; D is tentatively TRBD1 or TRBD2 (5 bases each). Deletions cut 0 bases from V and 10 bases from J, with 18 bases between. Germline V gene sequence: CDR1 ENHRY, CDR2 SYGVKD. This CDR3 is built from 16 residues. Here the CDR3 reads CAISESGRTNTKELFF. The DNA for the CDR3 is TGTGCCATCAGTGAGTCGGGACGGACGAACACCAAGGAGCTGTTTTTT.

This clonotype has a count of ten or more. The chain couples TRBV2 to TRBJ1-1; 7 bases line up with TRBD1. Germline CDR1 SNHLY, CDR2 FYNNEI. The CDR3 covers 13 residues. Losses at the gene ends were 10 bases for V and 6 bases for J; bases not matched to a gene: 11. CDR3 region: CATYINRGAEAFF. The CDR3 nucleotides read TGTGCCACCTACATCAACAGGGGCGCTGAAGCTTTCTTT.

This clonotype came up a few times. The chain joins TRBV7-9 to TRBJ2-7; no reliable D call. Germline V lookup: CDR1 SEHNR, CDR2 FQNEAQ (reference sequence). The CDR3 consists of 13 residues. Trimming took 4 bases from V and 2 from J, leaving 9 bases between them. CDR3 protein: CASSSPLTYEQYF. CDR3 in DNA: TGTGCCAGCAGCTCGCCTCTAACCTACGAGCAGTACTTC.

V and J are TRBV7-6 and TRBJ2-7; D is tentatively TRBD1 or TRBD2 (5 bases each). V was cut by 5 bases and J by 3 bases, with 17 bases left in between. This CDR3 is 15 amino acids long. Germline values: CDR1 SGHVS, CDR2 FNYEAQ. The CDR3 is CASSPGRGGNYEQYV. In nucleotides, the CDR3 is TGTGCCAGCAGCCCGGGACGGGGTGGCAACTACGAGCAGTACGTC.

This clonotype occurred a few times. A much larger clone is a single base away; this may be a read error. CDR3 DNA sequence: TGCAGTGCTAGTCCCTCTTCGGGGTCGGAGACCCGGTACTTC. Translated: CSASPSSGSETRYF. V is TRBV20-1 and J is TRBJ2-5; D is perhaps TRBD2 (5 bases). The length of the CDR3 is 14 residues. CDR1 and CDR2 from the germline V gene are DFQATT and SNEGSKA (reference sequence).